This TCR beta chain was identified in a study of blood T cell repertoires in COVID-19. Background on the study: Both acute and convalescent COVID-19 samples were obtained from the United States, Italy and Spain.

At least ten counts were recorded for this clone. Using immunoSEQ multiplex PCR, the repertoire was profiled, and TCRdb retains in-frame clones only, with some absent. The sample yields more than 300,000 clones, 90% seen once. Recruits, aged roughly 18 to 95 years, lived in about two dozen US areas. Each exposed participant met a COVID-19 case in the 2 weeks preceding study entry. The TCR originated in a woman in her thirties who had been exposed to COVID-19. The material sequenced was PBMCs or T cells enriched from blood (not recorded which).

The CDR3 sequence is CASSGDREAGELFF. As DNA, the CDR3 is TGCGCCAGCAGCGGGGACAGGGAGGCCGGGGAGCTGTTTTTT. The chain carries TRBV5-1 and TRBJ2-2; TRBD1 matches at 9 bases. Losses at the gene ends were 4 bases for V and 6 bases for J; bases not matched to a gene: 4. This CDR3 comprises 14 residues. Germline assignment: CDR1 SGHRS and CDR2 YFSETQ.